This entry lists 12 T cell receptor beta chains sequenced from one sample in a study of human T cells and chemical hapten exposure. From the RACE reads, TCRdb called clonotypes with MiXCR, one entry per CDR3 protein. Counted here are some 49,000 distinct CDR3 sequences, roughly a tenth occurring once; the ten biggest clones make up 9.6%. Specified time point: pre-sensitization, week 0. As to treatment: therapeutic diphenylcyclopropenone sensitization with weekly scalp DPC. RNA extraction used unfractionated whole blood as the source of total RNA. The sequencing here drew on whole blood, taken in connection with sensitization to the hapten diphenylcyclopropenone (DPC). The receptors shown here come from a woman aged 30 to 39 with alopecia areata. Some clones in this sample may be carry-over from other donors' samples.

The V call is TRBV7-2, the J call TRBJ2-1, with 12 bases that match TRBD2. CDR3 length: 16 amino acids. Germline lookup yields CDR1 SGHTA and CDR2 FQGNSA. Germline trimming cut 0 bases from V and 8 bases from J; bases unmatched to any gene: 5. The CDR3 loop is CASSLALAGGWDEQFF. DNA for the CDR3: TGTGCCAGCAGCTTAGCGCTAGCGGGGGGGTGGGATGAGCAGTTCTTC.

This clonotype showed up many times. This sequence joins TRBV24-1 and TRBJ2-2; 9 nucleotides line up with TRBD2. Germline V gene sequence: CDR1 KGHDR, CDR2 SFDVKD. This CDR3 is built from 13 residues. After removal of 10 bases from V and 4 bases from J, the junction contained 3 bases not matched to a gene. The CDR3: CATSGGGTGELFF. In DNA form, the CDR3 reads TGTGCCACTAGCGGGGGAGGCACCGGGGAGCTGTTTTTT.

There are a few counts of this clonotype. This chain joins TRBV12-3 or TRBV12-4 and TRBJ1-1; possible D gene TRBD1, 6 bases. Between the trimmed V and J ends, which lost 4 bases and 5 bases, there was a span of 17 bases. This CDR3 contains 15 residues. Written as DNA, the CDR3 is TGTGCCAGCAGTTCAACCACAGGGCGGAGTACTGAAGCTTTCTTT. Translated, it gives CASSSTTGRSTEAFF.

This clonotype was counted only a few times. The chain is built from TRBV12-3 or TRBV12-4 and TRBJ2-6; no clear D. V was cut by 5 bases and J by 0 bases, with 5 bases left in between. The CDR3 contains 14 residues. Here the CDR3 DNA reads TGTGCCAGCAGTCACTCCTCTGGGGCCAACGTCCTGACTTTC. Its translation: CASSHSSGANVLTF.

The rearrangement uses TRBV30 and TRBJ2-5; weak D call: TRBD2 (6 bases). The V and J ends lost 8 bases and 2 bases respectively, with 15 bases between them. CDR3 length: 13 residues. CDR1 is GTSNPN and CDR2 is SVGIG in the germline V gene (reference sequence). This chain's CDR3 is CAHSPGLQETQYF. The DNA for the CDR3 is TGTGCCCACTCGCCGGGACTGCAAGAGACCCAGTACTTC.

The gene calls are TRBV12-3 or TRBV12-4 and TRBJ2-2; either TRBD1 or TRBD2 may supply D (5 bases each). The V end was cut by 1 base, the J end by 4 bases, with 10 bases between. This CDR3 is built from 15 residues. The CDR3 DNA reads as TGTGCCAGCAGTTTAGGGCAGGGACGCACCGGGGAGCTGTTTTTT. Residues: CASSLGQGRTGELFF.

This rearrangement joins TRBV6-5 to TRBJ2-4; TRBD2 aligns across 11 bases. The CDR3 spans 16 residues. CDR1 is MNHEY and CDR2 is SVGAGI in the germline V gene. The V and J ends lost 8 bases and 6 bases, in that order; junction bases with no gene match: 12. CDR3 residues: CASQPSSGGAGNIQYF. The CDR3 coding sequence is TGTGCCAGCCAGCCAAGTAGCGGGGGGGCCGGAAACATTCAGTACTTC.

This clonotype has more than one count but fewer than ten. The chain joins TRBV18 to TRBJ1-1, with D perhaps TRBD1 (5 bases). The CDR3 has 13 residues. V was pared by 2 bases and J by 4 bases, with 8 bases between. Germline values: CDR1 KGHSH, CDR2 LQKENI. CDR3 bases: TGTGCCAGCTCACCATGGGGGGGCACTGAAGCTTTCTTT. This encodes CASSPWGGTEAFF.

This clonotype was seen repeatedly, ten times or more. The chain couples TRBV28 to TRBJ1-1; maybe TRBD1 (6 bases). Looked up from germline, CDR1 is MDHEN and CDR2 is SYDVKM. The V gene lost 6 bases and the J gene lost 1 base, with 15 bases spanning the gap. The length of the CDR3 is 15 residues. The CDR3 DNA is TGTGCCAGCAGCCTGACAGGACCCCCGAACACTGAAGCTTTCTTT. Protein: CASSLTGPPNTEAFF.

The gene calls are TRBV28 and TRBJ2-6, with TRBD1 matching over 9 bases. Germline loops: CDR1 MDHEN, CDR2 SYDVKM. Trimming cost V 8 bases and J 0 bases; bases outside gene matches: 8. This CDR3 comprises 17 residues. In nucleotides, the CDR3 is TGTGCCAGCGGGACGGACAGGGGCTCCTCTGGGGCCAACGTCCTGACTTTC. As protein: CASGTDRGSSGANVLTF.

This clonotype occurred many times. CDR3 loop: CASRTGTEAFF. DNA for the CDR3: TGTGCCAGCAGAACCGGGACTGAAGCTTTCTTT. This chain links TRBV6-5 with TRBJ1-1; no firm D call. V was pared by 6 bases and J by 5 bases, with 7 bases between. The V gene's germline CDR1 is MNHEY and CDR2 SVGAGI. This CDR3 is built from 11 residues.

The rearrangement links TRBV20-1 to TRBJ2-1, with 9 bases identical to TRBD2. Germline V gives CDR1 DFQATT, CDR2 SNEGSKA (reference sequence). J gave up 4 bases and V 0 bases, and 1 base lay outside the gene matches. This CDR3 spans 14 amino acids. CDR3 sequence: CSARDSGGYNEQFF. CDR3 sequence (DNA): TGCAGTGCTAGAGATAGCGGGGGATACAATGAGCAGTTCTTC.